These T cell receptor beta chains were read from a single sample in a study of T cells in Graves' hyperthyroidism and ophthalmopathy. TCRdb used MiXCR to reprocess the multiplex PCR reads, holding one entry per CDR3 protein. The sample yields 450,000 to 650,000 distinct CDR3 sequences, under 25% seen once. The sequenced material came from blood. All receptors come from a man aged 18 to 30 with Graves' hyperthyroidism. CDR3s leave out the opening cysteine and the closing phenylalanine or tryptophan. A D gene is named only where the DNA matches it firmly.

J gene | D gene | V gene | CDR3 protein
TRBJ2-7 | TRBD1 | TRBV11-2 | ASSSTTGAGYEQY
TRBJ2-2 | . | TRBV2 | ASRLDRSNTGELF
TRBJ2-7 | . | TRBV28 | ASSLRGHEQY
TRBJ1-1 | . | TRBV5-1 | ASSLKRGSNTEAF
TRBJ2-7 | . | TRBV7-9 | ASSLVARGDHEQY
TRBJ1-2 | TRBD1 | TRBV27 | ASASTGVSGYT
TRBJ2-5 | TRBD2 | TRBV20-1 | SAPGLGQETQY
TRBJ2-5 | . | TRBV6-1 | ATGRGDWAETQY
TRBJ2-7 | . | TRBV6-1 | ASRPLTGSSEQY
TRBJ1-1 | TRBD1 | TRBV6-1 | ASSEPGGPNTEAF